This is a list of T cell receptor beta chains from one sample in a study of T-cell memory formation after mild COVID-19. TCRdb reanalysed the 5' RACE reads using MiXCR and keeps one entry per CDR3 protein. The sample holds about 190,000 distinct CDR3 sequences, roughly a tenth seen once. The sample consisted of PBMCs or a T cell subset sorted from them (not recorded which). These receptors originate from a man between 18 and 35 years old who had mild COVID-19 (a few samples of this study predate the infection). Cell type and time point are not known. The CDR3 runs from the conserved cysteine through the conserved F or W. The order of the fields is J gene, V gene, D gene, clone size, CDR3 protein, CDR3 DNA. A D gene is named only where the DNA matches it firmly. Clone size is shown for a subset of rows, as once, few, many or a class of expanded clone.

>TRBJ2-7|TRBV5-1|NA|NA
CASSLDNSYEQYF
TGCGCCAGCAGCTTGGATAACTCCTACGAGCAGTACTTC
>TRBJ2-5|TRBV4-3|TRBD1|NA
CASSQDWTGDETQYF
TGCGCCAGCAGCCAAGATTGGACAGGGGACGAGACCCAGTACTTC
>TRBJ2-5|TRBV4-3|TRBD1|NA
CASSQGQGKETQYF
TGCGCCAGCAGCCAAGGACAGGGGAAAGAGACCCAGTACTTC
>TRBJ2-7|TRBV20-1|TRBD1|NA
CSAWGQGPYEQYF
TGCAGTGCATGGGGACAGGGACCCTACGAGCAGTACTTC
>TRBJ1-2|TRBV5-1|NA|NA
CASKEADPYGYTF
TGCGCCAGCAAGGAGGCAGATCCCTATGGCTACACCTTC
>TRBJ1-6|TRBV7-3|NA|few
CASAGDYNSPLHF
TGTGCCAGCGCTGGGGACTATAATTCACCCCTCCACTTT
>TRBJ1-1|TRBV28|NA|NA
CASSLTGWNTEAFF
TGTGCCAGCAGTCTAACAGGGTGGAACACTGAAGCTTTCTTT
>TRBJ2-5|TRBV12-3/TRBV12-4|TRBD1|NA
CASSLSSGQEETQYF
TGTGCCAGCAGTTTATCCTCGGGACAGGAAGAGACCCAGTACTTC
>TRBJ1-5|TRBV20-1|NA|few
CSARFAKFADQPQHF
TGCAGTGCTCGGTTCGCGAAATTCGCCGATCAGCCCCAGCATTTT
>TRBJ1-2|TRBV29-1|NA|NA
CSVEETAVGGYTF
TGCAGCGTTGAGGAGACAGCCGTCGGAGGCTACACCTTC
>TRBJ1-1|TRBV7-2|TRBD1|few
CASSFGQGAEAFF
TGTGCCAGCAGCTTCGGACAGGGCGCTGAAGCTTTCTTT
>TRBJ2-2|TRBV6-5|TRBD1|few
CASSYRDRGTGELFF
TGTGCCAGCAGTTACCGGGACAGGGGGACCGGGGAGCTGTTTTTT
>TRBJ1-1|TRBV12-3/TRBV12-4|NA|NA
CASSFGPNTEAFF
TGTGCCAGCAGCTTCGGCCCGAACACTGAAGCTTTCTTT
>TRBJ2-5|TRBV7-2|NA|few
CASSLMAPETQYF
TGTGCCAGCAGCTTGATGGCCCCAGAGACCCAGTACTTC